Sequencing of this TCR beta chain was carried out in a study of T cell clonality in common variable immunodeficiency. General study results and limits: Fewer deletions and N-nucleotide insertions were reportedly seen in common variable immunodeficiency TCR beta sequences. Shared TCRbeta clones were fewer between CVID subjects than controls. TCRbeta clonality was increased in CVID versus healthy controls.

Germline CDR1 reads LNHDA; CDR2 reads SQIVND (reference sequence). The CDR3 has 15 amino acids. The trim removed 2 bases at V and 6 bases at J, leaving 3 bases unmatched. For at least one year, all CVID subjects received replacement immunoglobulin. This clone showed up many times. As yet, its antigen is unknown. The observed sequence ends 3 residues before the CDR3 terminus, with the missing tail filled in from the germline J gene. Control and CVID samples contributed equal amounts of genomic DNA. Measured with immunoSEQ multiplex PCR; TCRdb has only the in-frame clones, and not every one. The sample was found to contain about 23,000 clones, and every one recurs.

The rearrangement links TRBV19 to TRBJ2-2; 10 positions match TRBD2. The sequencing sample was made of peripheral blood mononuclear cells. This sequence was found in a human donor with common variable immunodeficiency. The sequenced CDR3 bases are TGTGCCAGTAGTATACTAGCGGGAGCGGCCGGGGAG. Its protein product is CASSILAGAAGE. The complete CDR3 sequence is CASSILAGAAGELFF. Together with reference TRBV19 and TRBJ2-2, the CDR3 gives the full variable domain: DGGITQSPKYLFRKEGQNVTLSCEQNLNHDAMYWYRQDPGQGLRLIYYSQIVNDFQKGDIAEGYSVSREKKESFPLTVTSAQKNPTAFYLCASSILAGAAGELFFGEGSRLTVL.